This T cell receptor (beta chain) derives from a study of blood T cell repertoires in COVID-19. Overall study context: Acute-phase and convalescent COVID-19 samples originated in the United States, Italy and Spain. T cells, B-cell-depleted T cells, or PBMCs provided the cDNA or gDNA that served as material.

As originally analysed: Amplification of reference gene primers was used by the study to estimate nucleated cell counts. Sequencing used immunoSEQ multiplex PCR; TCRdb keeps in-frame clones, though not all of them. The DNA gave D and trimming, while V, J and clone size come from that table. Of over 85,000 clones listed, roughly 86% are singletons. CDR3 length equals 13 residues. The V gene's germline CDR1 is SEHNR and CDR2 FQNEAQ (reference sequence). V dropped 5 bases and J dropped 8; count of bases not matched to a gene: 2. V is TRBV7-9 and J is TRBJ1-4; 10 bases map to TRBD1. The sequenced sample was peripheral blood. This clonotype originated in a man in his forties or fifties with active or convalescent COVID-19. DNA of the CDR3: TGTGCCAGCAGCCGGGGACAGGGGGAAAAACTGTTTTTT. Protein product: CASSRGQGEKLFF.